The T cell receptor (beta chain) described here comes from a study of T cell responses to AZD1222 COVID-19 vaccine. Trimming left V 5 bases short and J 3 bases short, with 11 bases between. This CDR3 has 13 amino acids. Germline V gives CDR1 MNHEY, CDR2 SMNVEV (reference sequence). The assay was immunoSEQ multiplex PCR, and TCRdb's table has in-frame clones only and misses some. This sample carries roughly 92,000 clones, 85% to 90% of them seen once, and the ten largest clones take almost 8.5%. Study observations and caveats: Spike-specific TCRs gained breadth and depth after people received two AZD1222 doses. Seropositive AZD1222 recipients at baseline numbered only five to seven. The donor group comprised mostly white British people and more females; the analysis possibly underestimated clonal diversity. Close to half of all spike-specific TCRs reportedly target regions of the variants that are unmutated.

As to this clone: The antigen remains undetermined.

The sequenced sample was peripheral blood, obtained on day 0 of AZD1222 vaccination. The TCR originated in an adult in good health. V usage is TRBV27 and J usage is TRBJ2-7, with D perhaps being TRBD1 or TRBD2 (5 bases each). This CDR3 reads CASSPGTVYEQYF. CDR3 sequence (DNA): TGTGCCAGCAGTCCCGGGACCGTCTACGAGCAGTACTTC.